This TCR beta chain was documented in a study of circulating CD8 cells and anti-PD-1 response in melanoma. Sorting of live CD3+CD8+TCRalphabeta+ cells by PD-1 and/or TIGIT gave four subsets. This clonotype is medium-sized within its sample. Its matching antigen is unknown. The QIAseq Immune Repertoire TCR panel built the libraries from roughly 15 ng of total RNA. One entry per CDR3 protein, called by TCRdb with MiXCR from the reads. Among approximately 1,600 distinct CDR3 sequences listed, about 10% were seen once. Study conclusions and caveats: No tumor material was available, so peptide assays assessed reactivity.

The CDR3 is 13 amino acids. CDR1 and CDR2 (germline): MGHRA, YSYEKL. Between the trimmed V and J ends, which lost 1 base and 7 bases, there was a span of 9 bases. This sequence joins TRBV4-1 and TRBJ2-3, with D unclear. The specimen comprised CD8+ T cells from PBMCs, sampled at baseline or after one month of anti-PD-1 therapy (not recorded which). The clonotype originates from a human donor with melanoma. This CDR3 reads CASSQGLMNTQYF. In DNA, the CDR3 is TGCGCCAGCAGCCAAGGCTTGATGAATACGCAGTATTTT.